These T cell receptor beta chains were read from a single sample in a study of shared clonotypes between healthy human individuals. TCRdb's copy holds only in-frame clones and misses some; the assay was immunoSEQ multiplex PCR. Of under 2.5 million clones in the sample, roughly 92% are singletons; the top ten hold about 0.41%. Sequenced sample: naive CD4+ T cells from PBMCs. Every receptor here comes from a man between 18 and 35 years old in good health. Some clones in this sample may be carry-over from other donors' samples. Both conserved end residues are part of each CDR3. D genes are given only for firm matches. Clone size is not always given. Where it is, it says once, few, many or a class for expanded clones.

cdr3_nt: TGTGCCAGCAGTTCAGTGTCGTCCGGTCAGCCCCAGCATTTT; cdr3_aa: CASSSVSSGQPQHF; j_call: TRBJ1-5; cdr3_length: 14; d_call: .; v_call: TRBV6-5; clone_size: .
cdr3_nt: TGCGCCAGCAGCGGGGGCAATTGGGCAAGCAATGAGCAGTTCTTC; cdr3_aa: CASSGGNWASNEQFF; j_call: TRBJ2-1; cdr3_length: 15; d_call: .; v_call: TRBV5-1; clone_size: .
cdr3_nt: TGTGCCAGCAGCCTAAACCCCGGCCCCTACGAGCAGTACTTC; cdr3_aa: CASSLNPGPYEQYF; j_call: TRBJ2-7; cdr3_length: 14; d_call: .; v_call: TRBV6-4; clone_size: few
cdr3_nt: TGTGCCAGCAGTTACACCCCGGGAACGACAGATACGCAGTATTTT; cdr3_aa: CASSYTPGTTDTQYF; j_call: TRBJ2-3; cdr3_length: 15; d_call: .; v_call: TRBV6-6; clone_size: .
cdr3_nt: TGTCCTGGGAGCGCACGAGGCAGGGGCGATCGGCCCTACAATGAGCAGTTCTTC; cdr3_aa: CPGSARGRGDRPYNEQFF; j_call: TRBJ2-1; cdr3_length: 18; d_call: .; v_call: TRBV22-1; clone_size: .
cdr3_nt: TGTGCCAGCAGTGAAGGGGGCTGGCAGCCCCAGCATTTT; cdr3_aa: CASSEGGWQPQHF; j_call: TRBJ1-5; cdr3_length: 13; d_call: TRBD1; v_call: TRBV28; clone_size: .
cdr3_nt: TGTGCCAGCAGCTCTCAGGTAGATACGCAGTATTTT; cdr3_aa: CASSSQVDTQYF; j_call: TRBJ2-3; cdr3_length: 12; d_call: .; v_call: TRBV6-6; clone_size: once
cdr3_nt: TGTGCCGGAGGCAGGGGGCACTCTGGAAACACCATATATTTT; cdr3_aa: CAGGRGHSGNTIYF; j_call: TRBJ1-3; cdr3_length: 14; d_call: TRBD1; v_call: TRBV6-1; clone_size: .
cdr3_nt: TGTGCCAGTAGTAACAGGGCGCACTATGGCTACACCTTC; cdr3_aa: CASSNRAHYGYTF; j_call: TRBJ1-2; cdr3_length: 13; d_call: .; v_call: TRBV19; clone_size: .
cdr3_nt: TGCGCCAGCAGCCCTGGACAGGGTTCAGATACGCAGTATTTT; cdr3_aa: CASSPGQGSDTQYF; j_call: TRBJ2-3; cdr3_length: 14; d_call: TRBD1; v_call: TRBV5-1; clone_size: .
cdr3_nt: TGTGCCAGCAGCTTAGTCTCTGGCACCGGGGAGCTGTTTTTT; cdr3_aa: CASSLVSGTGELFF; j_call: TRBJ2-2; cdr3_length: 14; d_call: .; v_call: TRBV7-8; clone_size: .
cdr3_nt: TGTGCCAGCAGTGAAGAGGAGGGCGCTGGCTACACCTTC; cdr3_aa: CASSEEEGAGYTF; j_call: TRBJ1-2; cdr3_length: 13; d_call: .; v_call: TRBV6-1; clone_size: .
cdr3_nt: TGTGCCAGCACCCTGAACACTGAAGCTTTCTTT; cdr3_aa: CASTLNTEAFF; j_call: TRBJ1-1; cdr3_length: 11; d_call: .; v_call: TRBV5-6; clone_size: few
cdr3_nt: TGTGCCAGCAGGAATCCAATCCGAGACAGGGGGCTGGTTGAGACCCAGTACTTC; cdr3_aa: CASRNPIRDRGLVETQYF; j_call: TRBJ2-5; cdr3_length: 18; d_call: TRBD1; v_call: TRBV28; clone_size: .
cdr3_nt: TGTGCCAGTAGTAAAGGGGCGCAGCCGGGGGCGGCTGAAGCTTTCTTT; cdr3_aa: CASSKGAQPGAAEAFF; j_call: TRBJ1-1; cdr3_length: 16; d_call: .; v_call: TRBV19; clone_size: few
cdr3_nt: TGTGCCAGCAGTGAATTGGGGGCGGGGGGTCAGCCCCAGCATTTT; cdr3_aa: CASSELGAGGQPQHF; j_call: TRBJ1-5; cdr3_length: 15; d_call: .; v_call: TRBV25-1; clone_size: .
cdr3_nt: TGTGCCAGCAGCCAGGGACAGGGGATGGAAAAACTGTTTTTT; cdr3_aa: CASSQGQGMEKLFF; j_call: TRBJ1-4; cdr3_length: 14; d_call: TRBD1; v_call: TRBV14; clone_size: .
cdr3_nt: TGTGCCAGCTCAATAGGGCTAGCGGGAGCTTCTGAGCAGTTCTTC; cdr3_aa: CASSIGLAGASEQFF; j_call: TRBJ2-1; cdr3_length: 15; d_call: TRBD2; v_call: TRBV18; clone_size: .
cdr3_nt: TGCGCCAGCAGCACGTCAGGGGTAGATACGCAGTATTTT; cdr3_aa: CASSTSGVDTQYF; j_call: TRBJ2-3; cdr3_length: 13; d_call: .; v_call: TRBV5-1; clone_size: .
cdr3_nt: TGTGCCTGGAGTGTTTCGCCGGGACTAGCGGGAGGCTACGAGCAGTACTTC; cdr3_aa: CAWSVSPGLAGGYEQYF; j_call: TRBJ2-7; cdr3_length: 17; d_call: TRBD2; v_call: TRBV30; clone_size: .
cdr3_nt: TGCAGCGCCAGGGCAGGGAGCTATGGCTACACCTTC; cdr3_aa: CSARAGSYGYTF; j_call: TRBJ1-2; cdr3_length: 12; d_call: .; v_call: TRBV29-1; clone_size: .
cdr3_nt: TGTGCCAGCAGCTTGGCCGGGACTAGCGGGTACAATGAGCAGTTCTTC; cdr3_aa: CASSLAGTSGYNEQFF; j_call: TRBJ2-1; cdr3_length: 16; d_call: TRBD2; v_call: TRBV5-8; clone_size: .
cdr3_nt: TGTGCCAGCAGCCCTTCTCATCGGGGCAGGGTCTACAATGAGCAGTTCTTC; cdr3_aa: CASSPSHRGRVYNEQFF; j_call: TRBJ2-1; cdr3_length: 17; d_call: .; v_call: TRBV9; clone_size: .
cdr3_nt: TGTGCCACCAGCAGAGACGACACCGGGGAGCTGTTTTTT; cdr3_aa: CATSRDDTGELFF; j_call: TRBJ2-2; cdr3_length: 13; d_call: .; v_call: TRBV15; clone_size: .
cdr3_nt: TGCAGCGTTAAGGGGGGGACTAGCGGGAGTTACGAGCAGTACTTC; cdr3_aa: CSVKGGTSGSYEQYF; j_call: TRBJ2-7; cdr3_length: 15; d_call: TRBD2; v_call: TRBV29-1; clone_size: .
cdr3_nt: TGTGCCAGCAGTGAAGGGAGCGGTCGATTTTACGAGCAGTACTTC; cdr3_aa: CASSEGSGRFYEQYF; j_call: TRBJ2-7; cdr3_length: 15; d_call: .; v_call: TRBV6-1; clone_size: .
cdr3_nt: TGTGCCGGAGGCCGGGTCCTTACTCCCACTGGAAACACCATATATTTT; cdr3_aa: CAGGRVLTPTGNTIYF; j_call: TRBJ1-3; cdr3_length: 16; d_call: .; v_call: TRBV30; clone_size: .
cdr3_nt: TGTGCCATCAGTCCCGGGACAGGGGAGATGGGAAAATACGAGCAGTACTTC; cdr3_aa: CAISPGTGEMGKYEQYF; j_call: TRBJ2-7; cdr3_length: 17; d_call: TRBD1; v_call: TRBV10-3; clone_size: .
cdr3_nt: TGCGCCAGCAGTTTGGGGACTATAAACTACAATGAGCAGTTCTTC; cdr3_aa: CASSLGTINYNEQFF; j_call: TRBJ2-1; cdr3_length: 15; d_call: TRBD2; v_call: TRBV10-2; clone_size: .
cdr3_nt: TGTGCCAGCAGCCGAAGCGGGAGTCGGGGCGAGACCCAGTACTTC; cdr3_aa: CASSRSGSRGETQYF; j_call: TRBJ2-5; cdr3_length: 15; d_call: TRBD2; v_call: TRBV5-4; clone_size: .
cdr3_nt: TGTGCCAGCTCACCACTAGGGAGATACTCTGGAAACACCATATATTTT; cdr3_aa: CASSPLGRYSGNTIYF; j_call: TRBJ1-3; cdr3_length: 16; d_call: .; v_call: TRBV18; clone_size: few
cdr3_nt: TGTGCCAGCAGCTTGACAGGGACTAAAGAGACCCAGTACTTC; cdr3_aa: CASSLTGTKETQYF; j_call: TRBJ2-5; cdr3_length: 14; d_call: .; v_call: TRBV5-4; clone_size: .
cdr3_nt: TGCGCCAGCAGTCCTTTGGGCCATAGCAATCAGCCCCAGCATTTT; cdr3_aa: CASSPLGHSNQPQHF; j_call: TRBJ1-5; cdr3_length: 15; d_call: .; v_call: TRBV5-1; clone_size: .
cdr3_nt: TGCGCCAGCAGCTTGGGGGGGACAGCTAATCAGCCCCAGCATTTT; cdr3_aa: CASSLGGTANQPQHF; j_call: TRBJ1-5; cdr3_length: 15; d_call: TRBD1; v_call: TRBV5-1; clone_size: .
cdr3_nt: TGTGCCAGCAGCCTCGGGCAGGGTTTCGAGACCCAGTACTTC; cdr3_aa: CASSLGQGFETQYF; j_call: TRBJ2-5; cdr3_length: 14; d_call: .; v_call: TRBV7-9; clone_size: .
cdr3_nt: TGCAGTGCTTCCGGGGGGTACGAGCAGTACTTC; cdr3_aa: CSASGGYEQYF; j_call: TRBJ2-7; cdr3_length: 11; d_call: TRBD2; v_call: TRBV20-1; clone_size: .
cdr3_nt: TGTGCCAGCAGCGGACAGGGATCCACCGGGGAGCTGTTTTTT; cdr3_aa: CASSGQGSTGELFF; j_call: TRBJ2-2; cdr3_length: 14; d_call: TRBD1; v_call: TRBV5-6; clone_size: .
cdr3_nt: TGTGCCAGCAGCGTAGTCGGTGACTTCTACAATGAGCAGTTCTTC; cdr3_aa: CASSVVGDFYNEQFF; j_call: TRBJ2-1; cdr3_length: 15; d_call: .; v_call: TRBV9; clone_size: .
cdr3_nt: TGTGCCAGCAGTGACGGGACAGGGGAGACCCAGTACTTC; cdr3_aa: CASSDGTGETQYF; j_call: TRBJ2-5; cdr3_length: 13; d_call: TRBD1; v_call: TRBV28; clone_size: .
cdr3_nt: TGCGCCAGCAGCCACCACAGGGACCGACAAGAGACCCAGTACTTC; cdr3_aa: CASSHHRDRQETQYF; j_call: TRBJ2-5; cdr3_length: 15; d_call: .; v_call: TRBV4-3; clone_size: few
cdr3_nt: TGTGCCAGCTCACTTGCAAAGGGAGTTACGGAGACCCAGTACTTC; cdr3_aa: CASSLAKGVTETQYF; j_call: TRBJ2-5; cdr3_length: 15; d_call: .; v_call: TRBV18; clone_size: .
cdr3_nt: TGTGCCTGGAGTGTACCAGGGAAGGATACGCAGTATTTT; cdr3_aa: CAWSVPGKDTQYF; j_call: TRBJ2-3; cdr3_length: 13; d_call: .; v_call: TRBV30; clone_size: once
cdr3_nt: TGTGCCAGCAGCTCGGGGACCGGGACAGCAAGCTATGGCTACACCTTC; cdr3_aa: CASSSGTGTASYGYTF; j_call: TRBJ1-2; cdr3_length: 16; d_call: TRBD1; v_call: TRBV5-6; clone_size: .
cdr3_nt: TGTGCCAGCTCCTTGTACAATGAGCAGTTCTTC; cdr3_aa: CASSLYNEQFF; j_call: TRBJ2-1; cdr3_length: 11; d_call: .; v_call: TRBV2; clone_size: .
cdr3_nt: TGTGCCAGCAGTTTAACCTGGGATAAACTGTTTTTT; cdr3_aa: CASSLTWDKLFF; j_call: TRBJ1-4; cdr3_length: 12; d_call: .; v_call: TRBV28; clone_size: .
cdr3_nt: TGTGCCAGCAGTTGGGGGGTCGGGCCCCAGCATTTT; cdr3_aa: CASSWGVGPQHF; j_call: TRBJ1-5; cdr3_length: 12; d_call: .; v_call: TRBV28; clone_size: few